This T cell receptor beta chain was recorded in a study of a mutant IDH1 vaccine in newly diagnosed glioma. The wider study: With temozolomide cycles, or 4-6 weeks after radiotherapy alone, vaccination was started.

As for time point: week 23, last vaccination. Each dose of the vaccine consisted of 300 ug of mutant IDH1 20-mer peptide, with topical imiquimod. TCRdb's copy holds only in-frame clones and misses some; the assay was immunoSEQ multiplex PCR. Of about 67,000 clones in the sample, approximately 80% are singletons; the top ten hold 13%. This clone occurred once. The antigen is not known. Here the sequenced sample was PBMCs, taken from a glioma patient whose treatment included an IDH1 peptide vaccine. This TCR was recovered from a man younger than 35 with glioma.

CDR3 protein: CSVAPRAYEQYF. CDR3 DNA: TGCAGCGTTGCCCCACGCGCCTACGAGCAGTACTTC. The chain employs TRBV29-1 and TRBJ2-7; D is ambiguous. V was cut by 4 bases and J by 2 bases, with 9 bases left in between. The CDR3 sequence is 12 residues long. CDR1 SQVTM and CDR2 ANQGSEA come from the germline V gene.